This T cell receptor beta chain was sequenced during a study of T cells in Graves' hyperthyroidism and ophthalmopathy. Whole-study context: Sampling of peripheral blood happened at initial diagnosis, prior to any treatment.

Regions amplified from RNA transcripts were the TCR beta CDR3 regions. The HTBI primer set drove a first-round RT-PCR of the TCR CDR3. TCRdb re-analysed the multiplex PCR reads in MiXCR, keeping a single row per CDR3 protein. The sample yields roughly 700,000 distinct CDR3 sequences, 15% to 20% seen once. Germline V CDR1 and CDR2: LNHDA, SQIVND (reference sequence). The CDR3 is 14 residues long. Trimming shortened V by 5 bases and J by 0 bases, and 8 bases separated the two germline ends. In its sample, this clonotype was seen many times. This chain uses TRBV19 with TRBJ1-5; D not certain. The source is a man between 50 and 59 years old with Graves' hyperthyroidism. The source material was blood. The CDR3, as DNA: TGTGCCAGTAGTGGCTGGAATAGCAATCAGCCCCAGCATTTT. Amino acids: CASSGWNSNQPQHF.